This T cell receptor (beta chain) was identified in a study of a mutant IDH1 vaccine in newly diagnosed glioma. For the study at large: Vaccination was launched 4-6 weeks after radiotherapy alone, or with temozolomide cycles. Of the patients given treatment, roughly 60% were male and 37.5% were female, and a mean age of roughly 40 years was recorded. Before enrollment, the patients had been treated with radiotherapy alone, temozolomide alone, or both together. Most of them had received both.

Sequencing was performed with immunoSEQ multiplex PCR; in TCRdb, only in-frame clones are kept and a portion is missing. The table records some 35,000 clones, roughly 82% of them present only once. The time point denotes: week 47, end of study. Alongside topical imiquimod, each dose of vaccine comprised 300 ug of mutant IDH1 20-mer peptide. Worth noting for this clone: What it binds is unknown.

The CDR3 is 18 residues long. The V gene's germline CDR1 is SGHVS and CDR2 FNYEAQ. J gave up 0 bases and V 2 bases, and 9 bases lay outside the gene matches. The clonotype comes from a man aged 35 to 55 with glioma. This rearrangement joins TRBV7-6 to TRBJ1-3, with 8 bases fitting TRBD1. The material sequenced was PBMCs, taken from a glioma patient whose treatment included an IDH1 peptide vaccine. CDR3 nucleotide sequence: TGTGCCAGCAGCTTAAAAGGACAGGGTGGATCCTCTGGAAACACCATATATTTT. It codes for CASSLKGQGGSSGNTIYF. The full variable domain, rest sourced from reference TRBV7-6 and TRBJ1-3, is GAGVSQSPRYKVTKRGQDVALRCDPISGHVSLYWYRQALGQGPEFLTYFNYEAQQDKSGLPNDRFSAERPEGSISTLTIQRTEQRDSAMYRCASSLKGQGGSSGNTIYFGEGSWLTVV.